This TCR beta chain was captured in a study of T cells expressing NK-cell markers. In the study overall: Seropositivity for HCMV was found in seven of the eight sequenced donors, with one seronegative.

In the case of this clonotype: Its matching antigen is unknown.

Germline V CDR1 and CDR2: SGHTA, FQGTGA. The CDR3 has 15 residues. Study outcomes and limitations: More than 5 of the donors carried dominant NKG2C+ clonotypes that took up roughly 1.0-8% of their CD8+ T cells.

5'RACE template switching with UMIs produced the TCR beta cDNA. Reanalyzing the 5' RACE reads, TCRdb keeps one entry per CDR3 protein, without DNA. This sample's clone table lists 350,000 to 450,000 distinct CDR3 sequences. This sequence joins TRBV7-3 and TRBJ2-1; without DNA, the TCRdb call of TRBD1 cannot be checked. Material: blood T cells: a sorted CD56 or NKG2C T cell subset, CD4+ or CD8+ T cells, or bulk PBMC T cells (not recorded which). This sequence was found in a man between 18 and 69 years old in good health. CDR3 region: CASSLSGQGYNEQFF.